Each of the 8 T cell receptor beta chains below was sequenced from the same sample in a study of PD-1 blockade in classical Hodgkin lymphoma. Time point indicated: cycle 4 day 1 (C4D1), after five to seven weeks of nivolumab. The patients all showed relapse after autologous stem cell transplantation, while their brentuximab vedotin exposure varied. Sequenced by immunoSEQ multiplex PCR; TCRdb stores in-frame clones only, minus some. The sample holds about 41,000 clones, 60% to 80% seen once. The source material was peripheral blood mononuclear cells (PBMCs), sampled before the fourth cycle of nivolumab. Receptors originate from a human donor with classical Hodgkin lymphoma.

The chain joins TRBV28 to TRBJ1-1; TRBD1 is a possible D gene (5 bases). CDR1 and CDR2 (germline): MDHEN, SYDVKM. The CDR3 loop spans 12 amino acids. V dropped 3 bases and J dropped 7 bases, with 9 bases sitting between them. The CDR3 spells CASSFNRLEAFF. The CDR3 DNA sequence: TGTGCCAGCAGTTTTAACAGGCTTGAAGCTTTCTTT.

This chain uses TRBV30 with TRBJ1-1, with D perhaps TRBD1 (5 bases). V gave up 0 bases and J gave up 0 bases, with 5 bases separating them. This CDR3 is 13 amino acids long. CDR1 and CDR2 from the germline V gene are GTSNPN and SVGIG (reference sequence). The CDR3 bases are TGTGCCTGGAGTGTACAGGTGAACACTGAAGCTTTCTTT. This encodes CAWSVQVNTEAFF.

The chain couples TRBV28 to TRBJ1-5; D remains ambiguous. V was cut by 4 bases and J by 2 bases, with 12 bases left in between. The germline V gene has CDR1 MDHEN and CDR2 SYDVKM. The CDR3 is 15 residues long. The chain's CDR3 is CASSSRYTGNQPQHF. The DNA of the CDR3 is TGTGCCAGCAGTTCCCGGTACACCGGCAATCAGCCCCAGCATTTT.

This clone was observed once. This chain uses TRBV7-9 with TRBJ1-2, with D perhaps matching TRBD1 (5 bases). Trimming took 1 base from V and 3 from J, leaving 12 bases between them. The CDR3 covers 15 residues. The germline V gene has CDR1 SEHNR and CDR2 FQNEAQ (reference sequence). The CDR3 coding sequence is TGTGCCAGCAGCTTAGTTGGGGGAGGAGACTATGGCTACACCTTC. Amino acid sequence: CASSLVGGGDYGYTF.

The chain has TRBV6-1 and TRBJ1-2; D possibly corresponds to TRBD1 (5 bases). CDR3 length equals 16 residues. From germline, CDR1 is MNHNS and CDR2 SASEGT. Trimming removed 2 bases at V and 4 bases at J, with 17 bases between. CDR3: CASSEWAGRDLYGYTF. The CDR3, as DNA: TGTGCCAGCAGTGAATGGGCTGGCAGGGACCTCTATGGCTACACCTTC.

The J gene is TRBJ2-5, the V gene TRBV2, with 8 bases lining up with TRBD2. After removal of 7 bases from V and 5 bases from J, the junction contained 9 bases not matched to a gene. The V gene's germline CDR1 is SNHLY and CDR2 FYNNEI. The CDR3 sequence is 14 residues long. The CDR3 spells CASTRTPSGETQYF. The CDR3 coding sequence is TGTGCCAGCACCCGAACTCCTAGCGGGGAGACCCAGTACTTC. The full variable domain, with the rest looked up from reference TRBV2 and TRBJ2-5, is EPEVTQTPSHQVTQMGQEVILRCVPISNHLYFYWYRQILGQKVEFLVSFYNNEISEKSEIFDDQFSVERPDGSNFTLKIRSTKLEDSAMYFCASTRTPSGETQYFGPGTRLLVL.

The genes are TRBV5-4 and TRBJ1-2; 8 bases map to TRBD1. V lost 4 bases and J lost 4; bases outside the gene matches: 9. Germline V gene data show CDR1 as SGHNT and CDR2 as YYREEE (reference sequence). The CDR3 contains 15 residues. CDR3 sequence reads: CASSPGQGFSYGYTF. Written as DNA, the CDR3 is TGTGCCAGCAGCCCCGGACAGGGCTTCTCCTATGGCTACACCTTC.

The chain couples TRBV30 to TRBJ2-7, with a weak D call TRBD2 (6 bases). Trimming took 5 bases from V and 2 from J, leaving 19 bases between them. This CDR3 has 15 residues. Germline V gene data show CDR1 as GTSNPN and CDR2 as SVGIG (reference sequence). Written as DNA, the CDR3 is TGTGCCTGGGCCCCGGGGGACTTCAGCACCTACGAGCAGTACTTC. It translates to CAWAPGDFSTYEQYF.